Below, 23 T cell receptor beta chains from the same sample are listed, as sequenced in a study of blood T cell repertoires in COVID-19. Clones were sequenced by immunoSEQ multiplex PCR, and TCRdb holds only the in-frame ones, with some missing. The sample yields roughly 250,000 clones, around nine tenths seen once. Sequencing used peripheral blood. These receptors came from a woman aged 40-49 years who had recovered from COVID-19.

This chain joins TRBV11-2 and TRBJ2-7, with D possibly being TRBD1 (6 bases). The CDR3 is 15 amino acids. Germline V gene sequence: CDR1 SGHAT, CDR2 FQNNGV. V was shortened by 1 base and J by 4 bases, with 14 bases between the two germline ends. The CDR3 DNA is TGTGCCAGCAGCTTAGCTGCAGGGGCTGAGTACGAGCAGTACTTC. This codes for CASSLAAGAEYEQYF.

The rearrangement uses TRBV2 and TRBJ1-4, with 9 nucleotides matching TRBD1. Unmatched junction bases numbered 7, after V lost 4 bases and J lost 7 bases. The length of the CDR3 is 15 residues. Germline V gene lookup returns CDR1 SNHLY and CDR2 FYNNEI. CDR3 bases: TGTGCCAGCAGTGGCCGGGGACAGGGTCCTGAAAAACTGTTTTTT. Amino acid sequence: CASSGRGQGPEKLFF.

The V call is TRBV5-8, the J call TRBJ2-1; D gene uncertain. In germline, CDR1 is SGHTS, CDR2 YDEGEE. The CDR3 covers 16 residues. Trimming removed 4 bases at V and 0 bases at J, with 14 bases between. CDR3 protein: CASSVTIRSSYNEQFF. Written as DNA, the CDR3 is TGTGCCAGCAGCGTTACCATCCGGAGCTCCTACAATGAGCAGTTCTTC.

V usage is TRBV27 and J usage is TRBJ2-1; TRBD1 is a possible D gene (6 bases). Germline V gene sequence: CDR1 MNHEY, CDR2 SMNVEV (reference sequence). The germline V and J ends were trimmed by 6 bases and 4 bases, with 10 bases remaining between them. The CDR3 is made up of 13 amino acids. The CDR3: CASRNRVYNEQFF. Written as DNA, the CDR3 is TGTGCCAGCAGGAACAGGGTTTACAATGAGCAGTTCTTC.

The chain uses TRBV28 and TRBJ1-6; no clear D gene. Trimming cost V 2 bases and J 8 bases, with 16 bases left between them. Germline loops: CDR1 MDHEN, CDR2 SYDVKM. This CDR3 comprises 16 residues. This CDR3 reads CASSLQYPRPDSPLHF. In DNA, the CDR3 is TGTGCCAGCAGTTTACAGTACCCGAGGCCTGATTCACCCCTCCACTTT. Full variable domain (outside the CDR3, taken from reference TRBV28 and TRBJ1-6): DVKVTQSSRYLVKRTGEKVFLECVQDMDHENMFWYRQDPGLGLRLIYFSYDVKMKEKGDIPEGYSVSREKKERFSLILESASTNQTSMYLCASSLQYPRPDSPLHFGNGTRLTVT.

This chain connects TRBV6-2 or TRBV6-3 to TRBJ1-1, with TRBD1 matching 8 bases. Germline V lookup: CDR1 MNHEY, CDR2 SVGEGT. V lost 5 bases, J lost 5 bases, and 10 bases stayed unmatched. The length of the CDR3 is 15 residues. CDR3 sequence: CASSDQQGVRTEAFF. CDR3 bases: TGTGCCAGCAGTGATCAACAGGGGGTAAGGACTGAAGCTTTCTTT.

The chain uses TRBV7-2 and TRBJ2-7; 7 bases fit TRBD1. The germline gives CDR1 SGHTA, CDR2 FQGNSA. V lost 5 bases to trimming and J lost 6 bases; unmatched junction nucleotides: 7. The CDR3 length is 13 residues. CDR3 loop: CASSTTGVGEQYF. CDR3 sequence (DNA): TGTGCCAGCAGCACTACAGGGGTGGGCGAGCAGTACTTC. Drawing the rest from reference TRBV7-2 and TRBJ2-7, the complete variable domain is GAGVSQSPSNKVTEKGKDVELRCDPISGHTALYWYRQSLGQGLEFLIYFQGNSAPDKSGLPSDRFSAERTGGSVSTLTIQRTQQEDSAVYLCASSTTGVGEQYFGPGTRLTVT.

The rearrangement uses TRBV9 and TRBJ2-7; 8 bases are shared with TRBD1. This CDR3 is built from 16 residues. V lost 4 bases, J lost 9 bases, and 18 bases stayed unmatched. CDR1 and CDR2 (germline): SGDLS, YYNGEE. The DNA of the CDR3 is TGTGCCAGCAGCCCTATTCCAGGGGGCGGTATTGGCGGGCAGTACTTC. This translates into CASSPIPGGGIGGQYF.

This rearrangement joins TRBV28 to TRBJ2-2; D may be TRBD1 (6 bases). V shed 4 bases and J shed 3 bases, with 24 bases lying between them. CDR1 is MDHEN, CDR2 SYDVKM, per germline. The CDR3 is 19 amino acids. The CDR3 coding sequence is TGTGCCAGCAGTTACGGCCCTGGCAGGGGAAAAGAGCACACCGGGGAGCTGTTTTTT. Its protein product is CASSYGPGRGKEHTGELFF.

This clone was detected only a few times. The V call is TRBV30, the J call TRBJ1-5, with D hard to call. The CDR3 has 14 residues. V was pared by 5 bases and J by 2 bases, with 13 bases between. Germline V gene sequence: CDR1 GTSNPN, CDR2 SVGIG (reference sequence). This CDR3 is CAWDTKTGNQPQHF. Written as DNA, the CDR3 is TGTGCCTGGGACACCAAAACAGGCAATCAGCCCCAGCATTTT.

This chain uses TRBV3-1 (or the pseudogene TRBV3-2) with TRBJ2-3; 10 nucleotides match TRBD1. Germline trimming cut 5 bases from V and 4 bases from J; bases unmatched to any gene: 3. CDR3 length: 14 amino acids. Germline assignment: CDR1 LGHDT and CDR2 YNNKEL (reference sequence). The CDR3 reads CASSSGTGADTQYF. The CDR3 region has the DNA TGTGCCAGCAGCTCCGGGACAGGGGCAGATACGCAGTATTTT.

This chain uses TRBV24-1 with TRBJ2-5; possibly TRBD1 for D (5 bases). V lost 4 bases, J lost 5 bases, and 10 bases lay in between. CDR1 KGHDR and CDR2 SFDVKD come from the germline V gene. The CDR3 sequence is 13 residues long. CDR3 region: CATSEPGWETQYF. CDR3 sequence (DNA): TGTGCCACCAGTGAGCCAGGGTGGGAGACCCAGTACTTC.

CDR3 nucleotide sequence: TGTGCCAGCAGTGGACCGGGACAGGGGGCAACTGAAGCTTTCTTT. This codes for CASSGPGQGATEAFF. The chain recombines TRBV2 with TRBJ1-1, with 12 nucleotides matching TRBD1. The CDR3 covers 15 residues. Trimming removed 4 bases from V and 5 bases from J; junction bases left unmatched: 5. Looked up from germline, CDR1 is SNHLY and CDR2 is FYNNEI. Looking up the rest from reference TRBV2 and TRBJ1-1 gives the full variable domain: EPEVTQTPSHQVTQMGQEVILRCVPISNHLYFYWYRQILGQKVEFLVSFYNNEISEKSEIFDDQFSVERPDGSNFTLKIRSTKLEDSAMYFCASSGPGQGATEAFFGQGTRLTVV.

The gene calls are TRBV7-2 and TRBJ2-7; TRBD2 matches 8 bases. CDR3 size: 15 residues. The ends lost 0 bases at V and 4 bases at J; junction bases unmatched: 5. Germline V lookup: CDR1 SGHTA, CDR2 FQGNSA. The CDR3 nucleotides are TGTGCCAGCAGCTTAGCGGGCGGGGGGCAGTACGAGCAGTACTTC. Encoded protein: CASSLAGGGQYEQYF.

The CDR3 DNA reads as TGTGCCAGCAGCCTCCCCGACAGGGTCCCTCCTTCGGTGCAGTACTTC. It translates to CASSLPDRVPPSVQYF. The chain combines TRBV3-1 (or the pseudogene TRBV3-2) with TRBJ2-7; 7 positions agree with TRBD1. CDR3 length: 16 residues. The J segment lost 9 bases and the V segment lost 4 bases, leaving 18 bases of the junction unmatched. CDR1 and CDR2 (germline): LGHDT, YNNKEL (reference sequence).

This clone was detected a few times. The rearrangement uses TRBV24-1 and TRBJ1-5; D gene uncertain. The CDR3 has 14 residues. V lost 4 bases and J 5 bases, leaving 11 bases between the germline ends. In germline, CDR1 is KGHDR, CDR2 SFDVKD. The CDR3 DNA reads TGTGCCACCAGTGAGGAGGACTCATATCAGCCCCAGCATTTT. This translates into CATSEEDSYQPQHF.

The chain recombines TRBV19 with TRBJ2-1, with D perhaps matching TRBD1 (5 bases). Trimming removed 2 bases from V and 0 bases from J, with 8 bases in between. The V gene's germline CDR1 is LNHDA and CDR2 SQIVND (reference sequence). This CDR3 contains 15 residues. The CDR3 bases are TGTGCCAGTAGTATAAAAGGGGTCTCCTACAATGAGCAGTTCTTC. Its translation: CASSIKGVSYNEQFF.

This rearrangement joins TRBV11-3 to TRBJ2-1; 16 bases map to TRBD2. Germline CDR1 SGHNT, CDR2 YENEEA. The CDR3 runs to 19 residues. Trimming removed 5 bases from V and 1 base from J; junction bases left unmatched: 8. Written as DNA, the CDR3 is TGTGCCAGCAGCCCGGGACTAGCGGGAGGGCGGGGGTCCTACAATGAGCAGTTCTTC. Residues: CASSPGLAGGRGSYNEQFF.

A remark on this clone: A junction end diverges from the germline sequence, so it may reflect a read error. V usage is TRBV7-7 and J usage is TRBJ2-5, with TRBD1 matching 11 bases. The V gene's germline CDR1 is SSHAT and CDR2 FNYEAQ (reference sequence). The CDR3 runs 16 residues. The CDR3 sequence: CASSLDRTGGAGTQYF. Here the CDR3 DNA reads TGTGCTAGCAGCTTAGACCGGACAGGGGGCGCCGGGACCCAGTACTTC.

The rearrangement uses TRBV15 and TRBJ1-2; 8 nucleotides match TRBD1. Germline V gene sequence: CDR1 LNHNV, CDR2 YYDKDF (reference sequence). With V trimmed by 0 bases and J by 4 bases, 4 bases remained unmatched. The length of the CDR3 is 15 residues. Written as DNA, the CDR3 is TGTGCCACCAGCAGAGATCGGACAGGGACCTATGGCTACACCTTC. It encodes CATSRDRTGTYGYTF.

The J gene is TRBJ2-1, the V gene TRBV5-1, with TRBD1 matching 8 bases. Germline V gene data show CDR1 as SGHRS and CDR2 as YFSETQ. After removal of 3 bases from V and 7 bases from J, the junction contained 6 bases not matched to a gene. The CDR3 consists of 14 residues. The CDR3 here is CASSSTRQGNEQFF. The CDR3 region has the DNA TGCGCCAGCAGCTCGACCCGACAGGGGAATGAGCAGTTCTTC.

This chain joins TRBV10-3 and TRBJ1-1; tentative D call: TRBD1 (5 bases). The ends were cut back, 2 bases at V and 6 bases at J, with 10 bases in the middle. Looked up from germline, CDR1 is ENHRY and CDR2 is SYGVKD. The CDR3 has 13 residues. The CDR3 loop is CAISEGAPPEAFF. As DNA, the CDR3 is TGTGCCATCAGTGAGGGGGCGCCCCCTGAAGCTTTCTTT.

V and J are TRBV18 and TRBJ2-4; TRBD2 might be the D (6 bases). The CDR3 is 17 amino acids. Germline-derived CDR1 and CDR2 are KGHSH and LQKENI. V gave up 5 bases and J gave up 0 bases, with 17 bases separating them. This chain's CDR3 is CASSEQDYSLAKNIQYF. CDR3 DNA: TGTGCCAGCTCAGAACAGGACTATTCATTAGCCAAAAACATTCAGTACTTC.